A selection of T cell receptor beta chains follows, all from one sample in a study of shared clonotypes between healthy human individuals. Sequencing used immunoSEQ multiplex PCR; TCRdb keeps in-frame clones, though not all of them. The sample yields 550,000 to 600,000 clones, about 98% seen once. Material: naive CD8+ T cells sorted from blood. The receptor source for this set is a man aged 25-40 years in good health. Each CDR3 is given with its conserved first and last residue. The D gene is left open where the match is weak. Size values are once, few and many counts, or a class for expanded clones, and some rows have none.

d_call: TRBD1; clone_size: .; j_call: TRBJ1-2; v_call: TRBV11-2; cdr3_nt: TGTGCCAGCAGCTTAAGTTGGGCTGACAGGGGACATGGCTACACCTTC; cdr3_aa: CASSLSWADRGHGYTF
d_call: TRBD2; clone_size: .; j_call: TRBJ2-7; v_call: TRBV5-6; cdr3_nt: TGTGCCAGCAGCCGCAGAAGTTGGGGAGGGGACTACTACGAGCAGTACTTC; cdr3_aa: CASSRRSWGGDYYEQYF
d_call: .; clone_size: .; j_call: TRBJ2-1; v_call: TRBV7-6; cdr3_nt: TGTGCCAGCAGCTTATTCGAGGGGAGTTCGTACAATGAGCAGTTCTTC; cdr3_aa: CASSLFEGSSYNEQFF
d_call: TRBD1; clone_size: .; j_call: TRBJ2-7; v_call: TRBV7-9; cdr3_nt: TGTGCCAGCAGCTTCGAGTTTAGGGAGACAGGGGGGTACGAGCAGTACTTC; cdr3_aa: CASSFEFRETGGYEQYF
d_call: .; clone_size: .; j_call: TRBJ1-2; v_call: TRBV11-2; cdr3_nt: TGTGCCAGCAGCTTATCGTTGGCGGAGGCCTATGGCTACACCTTC; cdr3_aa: CASSLSLAEAYGYTF
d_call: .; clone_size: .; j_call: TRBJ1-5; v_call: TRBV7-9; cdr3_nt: TGTGCCAGCAGCTTAGTGGGGGGCAATCAGCCCCAGCATTTT; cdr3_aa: CASSLVGGNQPQHF
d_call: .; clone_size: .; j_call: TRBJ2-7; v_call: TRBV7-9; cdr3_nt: TGTGCCAGCAGCACACCTGGCCTTGTCGAGCAGTACTTC; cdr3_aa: CASSTPGLVEQYF
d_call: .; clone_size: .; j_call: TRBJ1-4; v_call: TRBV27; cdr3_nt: TGTGCCAGCAGTTCAAGTCCACCACCAGGACTGTTTTTT; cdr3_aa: CASSSSPPPGLFF
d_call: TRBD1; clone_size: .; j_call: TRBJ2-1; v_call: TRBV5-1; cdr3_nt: TGCGCCAGCAGCATGACAGGGGCCTACAATGAGCAGTTCTTC; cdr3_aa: CASSMTGAYNEQFF
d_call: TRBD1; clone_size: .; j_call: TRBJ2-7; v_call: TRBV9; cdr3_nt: TGTGCCAGCAGCGCGGGACAGGGTACCTACGAGCAGTACTTC; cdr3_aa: CASSAGQGTYEQYF
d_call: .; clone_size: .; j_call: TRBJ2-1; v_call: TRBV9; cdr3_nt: TGTGCCAGCAGCGTAACGATCCCCAATGAGCAGTTCTTC; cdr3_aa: CASSVTIPNEQFF
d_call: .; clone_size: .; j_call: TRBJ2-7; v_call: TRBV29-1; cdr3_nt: TGCAGCGTTGAACAGGGTTCCATCTACGAGCAGTACTTC; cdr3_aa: CSVEQGSIYEQYF
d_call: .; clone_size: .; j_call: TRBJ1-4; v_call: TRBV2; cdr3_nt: TGTGCCAGCATTGGGAGGGACGGGACGGGCGCCGAAAAACTGTTTTTT; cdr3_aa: CASIGRDGTGAEKLFF
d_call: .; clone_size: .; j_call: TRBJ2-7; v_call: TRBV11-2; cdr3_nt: TGTGCCAGCAGCTTTTCTGCGTTGGCGGACAGACCCTACGAGCAGTACTTC; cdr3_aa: CASSFSALADRPYEQYF
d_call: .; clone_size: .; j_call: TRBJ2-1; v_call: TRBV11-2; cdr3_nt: TGTGCCAGCAGCTTGGTTTGGATTCCCTACAATGAGCAGTTCTTC; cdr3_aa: CASSLVWIPYNEQFF
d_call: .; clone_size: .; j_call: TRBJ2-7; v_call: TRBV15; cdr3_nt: TGTGCCACCAGCAGAGACGCCGGGACTCACTACGAGCAGTACTTC; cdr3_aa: CATSRDAGTHYEQYF
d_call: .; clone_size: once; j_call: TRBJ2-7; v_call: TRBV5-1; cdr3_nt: TGCGCCAGCAGCTGGAAGGTGGGGACACCAGAGCAGTACTTC; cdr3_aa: CASSWKVGTPEQYF
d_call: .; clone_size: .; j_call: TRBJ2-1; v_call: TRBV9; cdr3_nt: TGTGCCAGCAGCGTAGGTAGTAGTAATTACAATGAGCAGTTCTTC; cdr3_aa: CASSVGSSNYNEQFF
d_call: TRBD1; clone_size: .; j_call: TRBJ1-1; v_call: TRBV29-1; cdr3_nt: TGCAGCGTTGAAGATCGCGGGCCAGGGGGCGCCGGGACTGAAGCTTTCTTT; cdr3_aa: CSVEDRGPGGAGTEAFF
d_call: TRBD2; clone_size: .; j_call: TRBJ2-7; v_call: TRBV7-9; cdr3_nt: TGTGCCAGCAGCCTTTGGACTAGCGGGAGCGAGCAGTACTTC; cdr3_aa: CASSLWTSGSEQYF
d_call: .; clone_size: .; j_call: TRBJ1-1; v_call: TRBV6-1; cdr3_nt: TGTGCCAGCAGTGAATGGGGAGCACCGAACACTGAAGCTTTCTTT; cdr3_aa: CASSEWGAPNTEAFF
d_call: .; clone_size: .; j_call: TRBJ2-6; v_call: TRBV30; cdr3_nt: TGTGCCTGGAGTGTACGGGGCTCTGGGGCCAACGTCCTGACTTTC; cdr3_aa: CAWSVRGSGANVLTF
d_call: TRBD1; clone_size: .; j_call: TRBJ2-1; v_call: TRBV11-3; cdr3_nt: TGTGCCAGCAGCTCCTCCGGGACAGGGGGAGGCGATGAGCAGTTCTTC; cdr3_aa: CASSSSGTGGGDEQFF
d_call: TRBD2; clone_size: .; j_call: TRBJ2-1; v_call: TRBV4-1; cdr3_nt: TGCGCCAGCAGCCAAGAGCCTAGCGGGAAAAATGAGCAGTTCTTC; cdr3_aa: CASSQEPSGKNEQFF
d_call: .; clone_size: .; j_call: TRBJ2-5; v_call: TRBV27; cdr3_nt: TGTGCCAGCAGTTCCGGGGAGACCCAGTACTTC; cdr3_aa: CASSSGETQYF